This T cell receptor beta chain emerged from a study of T cell clones after liver transplantation. The ends lost 7 bases at V and 3 bases at J; junction bases unmatched: 13. In germline, CDR1 is SGHRS, CDR2 YFSETQ. There are 17 residues in the CDR3. TCRdb's copy holds only in-frame clones and misses some; the assay was immunoSEQ multiplex PCR. The sample has 75,000 to 95,000 clones; over 80% are singletons. This TCR was sampled from a human patient who received a liver transplant. Part of the T cell pool may stem from the graft donor. This chain links TRBV5-1 with TRBJ2-3; 11 bases fit TRBD1. The input for sequencing was CD4+ T cells from blood, taken at the 22-month timepoint. This CDR3 reads CASAPGQGGPRTDTQYF. As DNA, the CDR3 is TGCGCCAGCGCGCCGGGACAGGGGGGCCCTAGGACAGATACGCAGTATTTT. The whole variable domain, remainder taken from reference TRBV5-1 and TRBJ2-3, is KAGVTQTPRYLIKTRGQQVTLSCSPISGHRSVSWYQQTPGQGLQFLFEYFSETQRNKGNFPGRFSGRQFSNSRSEMNVSTLELGDSALYLCASAPGQGGPRTDTQYFGPGTRLTVL.